This TCR beta chain was sequenced during a study of T-cell memory formation after mild COVID-19. For the study at large: Largely donor-specific sequence clusters came from a couple of donors.

The CDR3 is 15 amino acids. Germline CDR1 reads MGHRA; CDR2 reads YSYEKL. The V and J ends lost 1 base and 3 bases respectively, with 10 bases between them. From the 5' RACE reads, TCRdb called clonotypes with MiXCR, one entry per CDR3 protein. Of 80,000 to 130,000 distinct CDR3 sequences listed, roughly 11% are singletons. This TCR derives from a man younger than 35 who had mild COVID-19 (a few samples of this study predate the infection). Cell type and time point are not known. The chain carries TRBV4-1 and TRBJ1-5; a weak D match, TRBD1 (5 bases). The sample comprised PBMCs or a T cell subset sorted from them (not recorded which). The CDR3 region has the DNA TGCGCCAGCAGCCAAGTTGGGGGTTACAATCAGCCCCAGCATTTT. Translation gives CASSQVGGYNQPQHF.